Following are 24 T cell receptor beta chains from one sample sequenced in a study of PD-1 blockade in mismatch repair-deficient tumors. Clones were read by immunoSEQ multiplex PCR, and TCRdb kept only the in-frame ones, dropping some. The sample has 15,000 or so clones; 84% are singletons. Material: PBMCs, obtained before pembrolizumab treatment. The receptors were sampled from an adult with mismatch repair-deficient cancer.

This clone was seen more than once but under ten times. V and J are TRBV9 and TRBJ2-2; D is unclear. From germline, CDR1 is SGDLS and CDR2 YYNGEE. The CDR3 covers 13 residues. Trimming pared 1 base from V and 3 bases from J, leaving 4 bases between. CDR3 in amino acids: CASSVPDTGELFF. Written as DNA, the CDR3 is TGTGCCAGCAGCGTACCAGACACCGGGGAGCTGTTTTTT.

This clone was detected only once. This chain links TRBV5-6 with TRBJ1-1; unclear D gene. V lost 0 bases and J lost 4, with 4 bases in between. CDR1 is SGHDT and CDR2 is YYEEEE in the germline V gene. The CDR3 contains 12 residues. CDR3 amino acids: CASSLVGTEAFF. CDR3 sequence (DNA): TGTGCCAGCAGCTTGGTTGGCACTGAAGCTTTCTTT.

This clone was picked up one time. As DNA, the CDR3 is TGTGCCAGCAGGGATGAGAGCGGGACGCCGTACAATGAGCAGTTCTTC. Its translation is CASRDESGTPYNEQFF. The rearrangement joins TRBV11-1 to TRBJ2-1, with 7 bases matching TRBD2. J lost 4 bases, V lost 6 bases, and 12 bases had no gene match. From germline, CDR1 is SGHAT and CDR2 FQDESV (reference sequence). CDR3 size: 16 residues.

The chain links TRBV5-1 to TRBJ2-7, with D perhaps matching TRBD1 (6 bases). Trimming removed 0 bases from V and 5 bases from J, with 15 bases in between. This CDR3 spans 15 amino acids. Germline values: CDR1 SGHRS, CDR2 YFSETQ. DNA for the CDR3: TGCGCCAGCAGCTTGGACCGCCTGAGGGGGAACGAGCAGTACTTC. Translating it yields CASSLDRLRGNEQYF.

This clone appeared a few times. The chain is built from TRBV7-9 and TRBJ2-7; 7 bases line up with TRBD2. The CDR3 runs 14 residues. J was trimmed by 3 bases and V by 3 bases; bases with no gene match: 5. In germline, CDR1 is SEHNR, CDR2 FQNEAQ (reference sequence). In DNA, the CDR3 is TGTGCCAGCAGCTTTGTGGGAGGGTACTACGAGCAGTACTTC. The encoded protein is CASSFVGGYYEQYF.

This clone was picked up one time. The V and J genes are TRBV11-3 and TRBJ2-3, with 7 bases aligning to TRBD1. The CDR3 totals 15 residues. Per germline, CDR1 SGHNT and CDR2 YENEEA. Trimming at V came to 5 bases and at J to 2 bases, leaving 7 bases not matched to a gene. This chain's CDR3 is CASSLRTGATDTQYF. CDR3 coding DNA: TGTGCCAGCAGCCTAAGAACAGGGGCCACAGATACGCAGTATTTT.

The CDR3 DNA sequence: TGCGCCAGCAGCCAAGTTGACAGGCGGTACGAGCAGTACTTC. Translating it yields CASSQVDRRYEQYF. The J gene is TRBJ2-7, the V gene TRBV4-1; D may be TRBD1 (6 bases). The CDR3 is 14 residues long. V was trimmed by 1 base and J by 4 bases, leaving 11 bases between them. CDR1 and CDR2 (germline): MGHRA, YSYEKL.

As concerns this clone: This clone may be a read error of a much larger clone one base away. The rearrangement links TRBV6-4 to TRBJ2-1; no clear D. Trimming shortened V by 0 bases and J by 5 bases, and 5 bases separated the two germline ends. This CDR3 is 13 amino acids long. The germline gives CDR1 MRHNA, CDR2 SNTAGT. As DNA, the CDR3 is TGTGCCAGCAGTGACTCGGAGAACAATGAGCAGTTCTTC. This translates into CASSDSENNEQFF.

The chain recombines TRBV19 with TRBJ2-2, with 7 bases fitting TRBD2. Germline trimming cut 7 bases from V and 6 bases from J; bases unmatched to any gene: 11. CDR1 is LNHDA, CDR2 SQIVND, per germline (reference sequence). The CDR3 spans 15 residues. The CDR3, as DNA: TGTGCCAGTATGGTAGCTAGCGGATTCCCCGGGGAGCTGTTTTTT. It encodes CASMVASGFPGELFF.

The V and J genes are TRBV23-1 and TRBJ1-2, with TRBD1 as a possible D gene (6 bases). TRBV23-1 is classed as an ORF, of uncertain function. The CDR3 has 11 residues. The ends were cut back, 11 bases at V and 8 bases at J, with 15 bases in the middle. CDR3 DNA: TGCGCCCCAGCGGGGGGCGGCGGCTACACCTTC. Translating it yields CAPAGGGGYTF.

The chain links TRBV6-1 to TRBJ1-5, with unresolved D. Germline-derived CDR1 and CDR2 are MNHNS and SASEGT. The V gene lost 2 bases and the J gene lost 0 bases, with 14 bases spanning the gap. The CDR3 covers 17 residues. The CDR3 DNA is TGTGCCAGCAGTGAAATGGGTAGTTCTTATAGCAATCAGCCCCAGCATTTT. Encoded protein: CASSEMGSSYSNQPQHF.

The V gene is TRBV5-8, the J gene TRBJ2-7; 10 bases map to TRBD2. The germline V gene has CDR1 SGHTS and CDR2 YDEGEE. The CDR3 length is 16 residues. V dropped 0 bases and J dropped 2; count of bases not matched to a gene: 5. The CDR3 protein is CASSLGGLAGAYEQYF. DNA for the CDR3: TGTGCCAGCAGCTTGGGAGGTCTAGCGGGAGCCTACGAGCAGTACTTC.

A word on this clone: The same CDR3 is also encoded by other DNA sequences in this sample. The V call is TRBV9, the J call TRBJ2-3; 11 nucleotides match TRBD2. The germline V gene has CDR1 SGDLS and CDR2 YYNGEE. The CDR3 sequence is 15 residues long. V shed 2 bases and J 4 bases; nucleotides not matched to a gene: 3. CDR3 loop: CASSVSGRASDTQYF. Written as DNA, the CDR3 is TGTGCCAGCAGCGTTAGCGGGAGGGCTTCAGATACGCAGTATTTT.

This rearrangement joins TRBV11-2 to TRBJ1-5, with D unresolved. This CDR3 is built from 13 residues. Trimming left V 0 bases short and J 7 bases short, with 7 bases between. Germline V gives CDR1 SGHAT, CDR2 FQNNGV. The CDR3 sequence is CASSLDLGQPQHF. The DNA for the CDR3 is TGTGCCAGCAGCTTAGATCTAGGCCAGCCCCAGCATTTT. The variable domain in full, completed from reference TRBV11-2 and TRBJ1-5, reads EAGVAQSPRYKIIEKRQSVAFWCNPISGHATLYWYQQILGQGPKLLIQFQNNGVVDDSQLPKDRFSAERLKGVDSTLKIQPAKLEDSAVYLCASSLDLGQPQHFGDGTRLSIL.

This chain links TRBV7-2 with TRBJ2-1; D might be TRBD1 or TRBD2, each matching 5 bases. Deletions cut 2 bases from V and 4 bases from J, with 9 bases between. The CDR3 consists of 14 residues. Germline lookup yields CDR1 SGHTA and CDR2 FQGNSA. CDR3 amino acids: CASSLKGRYNEQFF. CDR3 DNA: TGTGCCAGCAGCTTAAAGGGACGGTACAATGAGCAGTTCTTC. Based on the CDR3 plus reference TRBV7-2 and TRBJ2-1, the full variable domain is GAGVSQSPSNKVTEKGKDVELRCDPISGHTALYWYRQSLGQGLEFLIYFQGNSAPDKSGLPSDRFSAERTGGSVSTLTIQRTQQEDSAVYLCASSLKGRYNEQFFGPGTRLTVL.

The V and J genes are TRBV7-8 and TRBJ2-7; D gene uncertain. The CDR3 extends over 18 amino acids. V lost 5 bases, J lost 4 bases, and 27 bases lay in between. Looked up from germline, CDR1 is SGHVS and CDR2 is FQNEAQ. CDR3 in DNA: TGTGCCAGCAGCAGAGGCCGTTCCAACATGGTTCGGAATTACGAGCAGTACTTC. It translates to CASSRGRSNMVRNYEQYF. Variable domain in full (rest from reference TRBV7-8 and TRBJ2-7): GAGVSQSPRYKVAKRGQDVALRCDPISGHVSLFWYQQALGQGPEFLTYFQNEAQLDKSGLPSDRFFAERPEGSVSTLKIQRTQQEDSAVYLCASSRGRSNMVRNYEQYFGPGTRLTVT.

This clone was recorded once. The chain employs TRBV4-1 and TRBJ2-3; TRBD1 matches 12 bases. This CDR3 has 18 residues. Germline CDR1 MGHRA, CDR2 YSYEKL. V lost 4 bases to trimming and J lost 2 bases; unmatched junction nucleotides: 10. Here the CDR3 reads CASSPGTGGLTYTDTQYF. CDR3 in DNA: TGCGCCAGCAGCCCCGGGACAGGGGGCCTCACTTACACAGATACGCAGTATTTT.

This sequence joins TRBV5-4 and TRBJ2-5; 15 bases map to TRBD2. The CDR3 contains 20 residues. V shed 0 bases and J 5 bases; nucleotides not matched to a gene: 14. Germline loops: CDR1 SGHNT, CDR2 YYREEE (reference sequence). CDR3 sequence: CASSLAGPGTSGRRGETQYF. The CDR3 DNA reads TGTGCCAGCAGCTTGGCGGGTCCGGGGACTAGCGGGAGGAGAGGGGAGACCCAGTACTTC.

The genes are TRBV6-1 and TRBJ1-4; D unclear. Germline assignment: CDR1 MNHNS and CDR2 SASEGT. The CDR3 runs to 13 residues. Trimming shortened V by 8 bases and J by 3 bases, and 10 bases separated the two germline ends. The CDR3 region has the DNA TGTGCCAGCTCCCGGGCCTCTAATGAAAAACTGTTTTTT. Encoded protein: CASSRASNEKLFF.

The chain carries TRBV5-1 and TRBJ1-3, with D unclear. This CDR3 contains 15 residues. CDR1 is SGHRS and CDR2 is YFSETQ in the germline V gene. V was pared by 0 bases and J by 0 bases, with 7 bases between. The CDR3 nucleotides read TGCGCCAGCAGCTTGGGAGTTTCCTCTGGAAACACCATATATTTT. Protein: CASSLGVSSGNTIYF.

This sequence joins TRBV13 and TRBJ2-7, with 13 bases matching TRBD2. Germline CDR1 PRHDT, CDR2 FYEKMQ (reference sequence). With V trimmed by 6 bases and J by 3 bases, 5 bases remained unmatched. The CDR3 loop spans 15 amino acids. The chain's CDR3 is CASRYGTSGNYEQYF. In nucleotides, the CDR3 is TGTGCCAGCAGATACGGGACTAGCGGGAACTACGAGCAGTACTTC.

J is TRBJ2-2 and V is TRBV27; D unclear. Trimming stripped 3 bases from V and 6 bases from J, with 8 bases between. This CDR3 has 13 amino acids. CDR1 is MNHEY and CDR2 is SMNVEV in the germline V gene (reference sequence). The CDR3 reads CASSFPGSGELFF. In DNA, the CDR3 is TGTGCCAGCAGTTTCCCCGGTTCCGGGGAGCTGTTTTTT.

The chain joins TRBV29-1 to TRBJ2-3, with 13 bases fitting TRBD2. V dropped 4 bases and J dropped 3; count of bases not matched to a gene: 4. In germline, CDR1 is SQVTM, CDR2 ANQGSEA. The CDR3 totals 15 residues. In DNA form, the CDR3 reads TGCAGCGTTGGTCGACTAGCGGGAGGAACAGATACGCAGTATTTT. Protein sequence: CSVGRLAGGTDTQYF.

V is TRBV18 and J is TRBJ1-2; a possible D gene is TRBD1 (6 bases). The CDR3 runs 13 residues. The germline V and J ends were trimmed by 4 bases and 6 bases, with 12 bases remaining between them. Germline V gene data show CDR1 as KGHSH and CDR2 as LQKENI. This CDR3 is CASSQQGGNGYTF. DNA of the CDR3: TGTGCCAGCTCACAACAGGGCGGAAATGGCTACACCTTC.